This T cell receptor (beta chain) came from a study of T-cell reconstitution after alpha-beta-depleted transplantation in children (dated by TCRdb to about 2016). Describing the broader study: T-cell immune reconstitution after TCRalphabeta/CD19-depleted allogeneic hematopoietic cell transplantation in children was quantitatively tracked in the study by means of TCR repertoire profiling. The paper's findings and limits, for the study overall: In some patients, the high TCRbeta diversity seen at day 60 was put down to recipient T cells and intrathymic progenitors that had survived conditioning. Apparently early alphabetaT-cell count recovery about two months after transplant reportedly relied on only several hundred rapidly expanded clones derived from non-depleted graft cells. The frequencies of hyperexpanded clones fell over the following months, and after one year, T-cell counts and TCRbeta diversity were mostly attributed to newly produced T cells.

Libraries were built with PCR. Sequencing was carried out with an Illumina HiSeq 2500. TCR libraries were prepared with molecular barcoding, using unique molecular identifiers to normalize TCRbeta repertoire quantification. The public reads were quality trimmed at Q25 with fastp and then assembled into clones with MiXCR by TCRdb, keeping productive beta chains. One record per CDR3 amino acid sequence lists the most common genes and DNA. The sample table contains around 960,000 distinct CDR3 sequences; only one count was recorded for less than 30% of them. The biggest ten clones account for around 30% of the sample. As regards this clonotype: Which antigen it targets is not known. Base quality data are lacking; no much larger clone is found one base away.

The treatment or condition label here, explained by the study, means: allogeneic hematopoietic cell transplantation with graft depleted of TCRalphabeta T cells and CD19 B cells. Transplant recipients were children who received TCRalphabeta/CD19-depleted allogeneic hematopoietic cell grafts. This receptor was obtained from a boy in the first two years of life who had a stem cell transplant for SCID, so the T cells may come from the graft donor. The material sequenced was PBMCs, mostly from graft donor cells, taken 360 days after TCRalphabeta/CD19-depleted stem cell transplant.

The CDR3 region reads CSARTVPTGSGTQYF. DNA sequence: TGCAGTGCCCGGACAGTCCCTACGGGCTCGGGGACCCAGTACTTC. Recombination linked TRBV20-1 to TRBJ2-5; TRBD1 could be the D gene, as 6 bases match. The CDR3 starts with the cysteine, ends with the phenylalanine, and has 15 residues. The only DNA kept is the CDR3, 45 bases in frame from the first base. Trimming at the junction amounts to 6 bases on V and 7 bases on J, and the germline ends lie 24 bases apart. Based on the germline V gene (reference sequence), the CDR1 and CDR2 sequences are DFQATT and SNEGSKA.